This T cell receptor (beta chain) is drawn from a study of OX40 agonist ivuxolimab in advanced cancers. This clone was recorded a few times. TCRdb keeps only in-frame clones here, not all; method: immunoSEQ multiplex PCR. Counted here are about 70,000 clones, around 88% occurring once; the ten biggest clones make up approximately 2.1%. Baseline, cycle 4 day 1, and cycle 7 day 1 were the blood sampling points. The source is an adult with an advanced solid tumor such as melanoma, head and neck, liver or kidney cancer. Specimen: CD4+ or CD8+ T cells sorted from blood, collected in a trial of the OX40 agonist ivuxolimab.

This CDR3 reads CASSRGSSYEQYF. In DNA form, the CDR3 reads TGTGCCAGCAGTCGGGGATCCTCCTACGAGCAGTACTTC. The gene calls are TRBV11-3 and TRBJ2-7; tentatively, D is TRBD2 (5 bases). Per the germline V gene, CDR1 is SGHNT and CDR2 is YENEEA. The V end was cut by 6 bases, the J end by 0 bases, with 9 bases between. This CDR3 is 13 amino acids long.